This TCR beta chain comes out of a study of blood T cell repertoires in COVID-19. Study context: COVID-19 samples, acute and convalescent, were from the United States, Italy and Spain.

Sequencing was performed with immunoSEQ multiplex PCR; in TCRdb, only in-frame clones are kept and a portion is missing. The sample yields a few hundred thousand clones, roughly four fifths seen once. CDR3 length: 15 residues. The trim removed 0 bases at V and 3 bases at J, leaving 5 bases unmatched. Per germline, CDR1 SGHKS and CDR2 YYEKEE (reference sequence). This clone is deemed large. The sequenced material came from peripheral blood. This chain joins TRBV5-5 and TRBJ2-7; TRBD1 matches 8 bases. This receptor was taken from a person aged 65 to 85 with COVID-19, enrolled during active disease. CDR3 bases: TGTGCCAGCAGCTTGGTAGGGACAGGAGACTACGAGCAGTACTTC. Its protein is CASSLVGTGDYEQYF. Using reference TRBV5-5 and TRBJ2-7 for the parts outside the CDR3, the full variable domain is DAGVTQSPTHLIKTRGQQVTLRCSPISGHKSVSWYQQVLGQGPQFIFQYYEKEERGRGNFPDRFSARQFPNYSSELNVNALLLGDSALYLCASSLVGTGDYEQYFGPGTRLTVT.